This is a list of T cell receptor beta chains from one sample in a study of blood T cell repertoires in COVID-19. Data came from immunoSEQ multiplex PCR; TCRdb stores just in-frame clones and leaves some out. The repertoire includes tens of thousands of clones, 80% to 90% of them detected once, and 15% to 20% sits in the top ten. Sequencing was performed on peripheral blood. These receptors all stem from a man older than 75 with acute or convalescent COVID-19. CDR3s include the opening cysteine and the closing phenylalanine or tryptophan. The D gene is left open where the match is weak. Rows may omit the clone size; those that give it use once, few, many or a size class.

>TRBJ1-6|NA|13|TRBV5-1|NA
TGCGCCAGCAGCTTTACTGCGGCGTCACCCCTCCACTTT
CASSFTAASPLHF
>TRBJ1-6|TRBD1|14|TRBV28|NA
TGTGCCAGCAGTCCGGACAGGGATAATTCACCCCTCCACTTT
CASSPDRDNSPLHF
>TRBJ1-4|NA|13|TRBV20-1|once
TGCAGTGCTGGTGGTAGCTTAAATGAAAAACTGTTTTTT
CSAGGSLNEKLFF
>TRBJ1-6|TRBD1|14|TRBV6-5|once
TGTGCCAGCAGTACCCGACAGGGCGGATCACCCCTCCACTTT
CASSTRQGGSPLHF
>TRBJ1-1|NA|15|TRBV5-1|NA
TGCGCCAGCAGCCTTGACCAGGCTGGGAACACTGAAGCTTTCTTT
CASSLDQAGNTEAFF
>TRBJ2-7|TRBD1|13|TRBV27|NA
TGTGCCAGCAGTTTCCAGGGGGATGGCGAGCAGTACTTC
CASSFQGDGEQYF
>TRBJ1-4|NA|13|TRBV30|NA
TGTGCCTGGAGCGCTACAACTAATGAAAAACTGTTTTTT
CAWSATTNEKLFF
>TRBJ2-7|NA|14|TRBV7-9|few
TGTGCCAGCAGCTTAACCCAGGGCAGGTCGGCGCAGTACTTC
CASSLTQGRSAQYF
>TRBJ1-6|TRBD1|19|TRBV6-1|NA
TGTGCCAGCAGTGCTGGGACAGGCATATCGACCCCCTATAATTCACCCCTCCACTTT
CASSAGTGISTPYNSPLHF
>TRBJ1-1|TRBD1|14|TRBV18|NA
TGTGCCAGCTCACCGGGACAGGGGAGGGCTGAAGCTTTCTTT
CASSPGQGRAEAFF
>TRBJ1-1|TRBD1|13|TRBV5-4|NA
TGTGCCAGCAGCTGGGACAGGGACACTGAAGCTTTCTTT
CASSWDRDTEAFF
>TRBJ1-1|NA|13|TRBV29-1|NA
TGCAGCTCCGGGGAGGCGGCGGGCACTGAAGCTTTCTTT
CSSGEAAGTEAFF
>TRBJ2-2|TRBD1|14|TRBV19|NA
TGTGCCAGTAGTATGGGACAGTACACCGGGGAGCTGTTTTTT
CASSMGQYTGELFF
>TRBJ2-5|TRBD1|12|TRBV15|NA
TGTGCCACCAGCTCAGGGGGAAAGACCCAGTACTTC
CATSSGGKTQYF
>TRBJ2-1|NA|13|TRBV24-1|NA
TGTGCCACCAGTGATTCCAGGGTTGCTGAGCAGTTCTTC
CATSDSRVAEQFF
>TRBJ1-2|NA|13|TRBV19|NA
TGTGCCACCCTTCGCCCCGGGAGTAGAGGCTACACCTTC
CATLRPGSRGYTF
>TRBJ2-3|TRBD2|16|TRBV5-1|NA
TGCGCCAGCAGCTTGGTAGGAGGGAGGGTGACAGATACGCAGTATTTT
CASSLVGGRVTDTQYF
>TRBJ1-2|NA|14|TRBV25-1|NA
TGTGCCAGCAGTGAACCCGGACAGTACTATGGCTACACCTTC
CASSEPGQYYGYTF
>TRBJ2-6|NA|17|TRBV6-1|NA
TGTGCCAGCAGTGAATTAGGCGGATACTCTGGGGCCAACGTCCTGACTTTC
CASSELGGYSGANVLTF
>TRBJ1-2|NA|14|TRBV28|NA
TGTGCCAGCAGTTTAGCCGGGACTTTCGATGGCTACACCTTC
CASSLAGTFDGYTF
>TRBJ1-2|NA|14|TRBV6-1|NA
TGTGCCAGCAGTGAAGCGGCAGGGGAGGGAGGCTACACCTTC
CASSEAAGEGGYTF
>TRBJ1-1|TRBD1|13|TRBV7-3|NA
TGTGCCAGCAGCCAGGGGGCGAGAACTGAAGCTTTCTTT
CASSQGARTEAFF
>TRBJ1-1|NA|13|TRBV5-6|NA
TGTGCCAGCAGCTTGTCGATTGTAGCTGAAGCTTTCTTT
CASSLSIVAEAFF
>TRBJ1-4|NA|15|TRBV5-1|NA
TGCGCCAGCAGAGCAAACAGGGTAAACAATGAAAAACTGTTTTTT
CASRANRVNNEKLFF
>TRBJ2-7|NA|13|TRBV7-9|NA
TGTGCCAGCAGCCCGGCGGCCTCGGGCGAGCAGTACTTC
CASSPAASGEQYF
>TRBJ1-3|NA|15|TRBV6-5|NA
TGTGCCAGCGGGTCAGGCGCTACCCCCGGAAACACCATATATTTT
CASGSGATPGNTIYF
>TRBJ2-1|NA|15|TRBV29-1|NA
TGCAGCGCCCCCGGGAAAACAGGGCATCCCAATGAGCAGTTCTTC
CSAPGKTGHPNEQFF
>TRBJ1-6|NA|16|TRBV20-1|NA
TGCAGTGCTAGTTTTAGCCTCGGGAAAATTAATTCACCCCTCCACTTT
CSASFSLGKINSPLHF
>TRBJ1-1|NA|12|TRBV7-9|once
TGTGCCAGCAGCTCACAGAACACTGAAGCTTTCTTT
CASSSQNTEAFF
>TRBJ1-1|NA|16|TRBV9|NA
TGTGCCAGCAGTCCCTCCGGAGGGGCCGGGAACACTGAAGCTTTCTTT
CASSPSGGAGNTEAFF
>TRBJ1-1|TRBD1|14|TRBV5-4|NA
TGTGCCAGCGGGAGGACAGGGGCCCTCAGTGAAGCTTTCTTT
CASGRTGALSEAFF
>TRBJ1-5|NA|14|TRBV2|once
TGTGCCAGCAGTACCGCGACAGTACCCGAGCCCCAGCATTTT
CASSTATVPEPQHF
>TRBJ1-1|TRBD1|13|TRBV29-1|NA
TGCAGCGCGACAGGGGCTATGGGCACTGAAGCTTTCTTT
CSATGAMGTEAFF
>TRBJ1-3|NA|15|TRBV11-2|NA
TGTGCCAGCAGCTTGGGGGACTACTCTGGAAACACCATATATTTT
CASSLGDYSGNTIYF
>TRBJ2-5|TRBD1|16|TRBV11-2|NA
TGTGCCAGCAGCCCTCGGACAGGGAGGAGAGGAGAGACCCAGTACTTC
CASSPRTGRRGETQYF
>TRBJ1-2|TRBD1|14|TRBV5-1|NA
TGCGCCAGCAGCTTGCAGGGGGCGATCAACGGCTACACCTTC
CASSLQGAINGYTF
>TRBJ2-7|TRBD2|15|TRBV9|NA
TGTGCCAGCAGCCTGGGACTAGCGGGGTCCTACGAGCAGTACTTC
CASSLGLAGSYEQYF
>TRBJ2-5|TRBD2|16|TRBV11-2|NA
TGTGCCAGCAGCTACAGAGCGCGGGGGGCGGGTGAGACCCAGTACTTC
CASSYRARGAGETQYF
>TRBJ2-7|NA|12|TRBV5-1|few
TGCGCCAGCAGCTCACAGGGCTACGAGCAGTACTTC
CASSSQGYEQYF
>TRBJ1-2|NA|11|TRBV28|NA
TGTGCCAGCTCAGGGGCGGGCGGCTACACCTTC
CASSGAGGYTF
>TRBJ1-2|NA|14|TRBV5-1|NA
TGCGCCAGCCGGCCTACAGGCGAGAACTATGGCTACACCTTC
CASRPTGENYGYTF
>TRBJ2-3|TRBD2|16|TRBV24-1|NA
TGTGCCACCAGTAACGGTCGGCGGGGGGCCACAGATACGCAGTATTTT
CATSNGRRGATDTQYF
>TRBJ1-2|TRBD1|15|TRBV5-1|NA
TGCGCCAGCAGCCGAGCTGGACAGGCCGTTAATGGCTACACCTTC
CASSRAGQAVNGYTF
>TRBJ1-1|NA|11|TRBV12-3/TRBV12-4|NA
TGTGCCAGCAGGGGGACTATTGAAGCTTTCTTT
CASRGTIEAFF
>TRBJ2-3|TRBD2|13|TRBV30|once
TGTGCCTGGGGGACTAGCGGCACAGATACGCAGTATTTT
CAWGTSGTDTQYF
>TRBJ2-7|TRBD1|14|TRBV19|few
TGTGCCAGTAGTAGACAGGGAATCTACGAGCGGCAGTACTTC
CASSRQGIYERQYF
>TRBJ1-5|NA|13|TRBV19|NA
TGTGCCAGTAGCGGATCCGAGGGCCAGCCCCAGCATTTT
CASSGSEGQPQHF
>TRBJ1-1|TRBD1|17|TRBV6-1|NA
TGTGCCAGCAGTGAACCTGGGACAGCAAGCCTGAACACTGAAGCTTTCTTT
CASSEPGTASLNTEAFF
>TRBJ1-2|NA|14|TRBV7-9|NA
TGTGCCAGCAGCTTACTAAGACAGGACTATGGCTACACCTTC
CASSLLRQDYGYTF
>TRBJ2-2|NA|14|TRBV5-5|NA
TGTGCCAGCAGCTTTCACGCCGGTGGCGGGGAGCTGTTTTTT
CASSFHAGGGELFF
>TRBJ2-5|NA|15|TRBV2|once
TGTGCCAGCAGTGGGGCGACAGCAACCCAAGAGACCCAGTACTTC
CASSGATATQETQYF